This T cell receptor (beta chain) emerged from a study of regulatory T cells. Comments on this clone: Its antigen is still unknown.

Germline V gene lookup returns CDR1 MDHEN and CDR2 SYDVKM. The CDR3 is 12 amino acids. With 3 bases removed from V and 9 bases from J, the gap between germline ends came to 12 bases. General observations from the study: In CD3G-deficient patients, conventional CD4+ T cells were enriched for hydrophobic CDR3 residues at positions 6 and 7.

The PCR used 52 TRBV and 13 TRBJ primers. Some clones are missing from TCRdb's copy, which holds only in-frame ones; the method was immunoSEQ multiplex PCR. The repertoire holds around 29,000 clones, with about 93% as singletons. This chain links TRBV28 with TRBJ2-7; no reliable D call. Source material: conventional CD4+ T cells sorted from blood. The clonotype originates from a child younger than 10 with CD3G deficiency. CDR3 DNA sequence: TGTGCCAGCAGTTTCGACGCTTTCGGGCAGTACTTC. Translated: CASSFDAFGQYF.